A selection of T cell receptor beta chains follows, all from one sample in a study of beta chain features in type 1 diabetes. Assay: immunoSEQ multiplex PCR; the TCRdb copy retains only in-frame clones and omits some. The sample includes a few hundred thousand clones, roughly 16% of them seen just once. Sequenced material: naive CD4+ T cells from blood. Receptors originate from a man aged 25 to 45 with type 1 diabetes. Each CDR3 is given with its conserved first and last residue. D genes are given only for firm matches. Clone size is shown for a subset of rows, as once, few, many or a class of expanded clone.

CDR3 DNA: TGTGCCAGCAGAAATCCGAGGGGAACCCAGTACTTC
CDR3 protein: CASRNPRGTQYF
clone size: few
J gene: TRBJ2-5
D gene: NA
V gene: TRBV27

CDR3 DNA: TGTGCCAGCAGCGGCGGGTTTCGCCTTGAAGCTTTCTTT
CDR3 protein: CASSGGFRLEAFF
clone size: NA
J gene: TRBJ1-1
D gene: NA
V gene: TRBV9

CDR3 DNA: TGTGCTATTGGACAGGGTGGAGAGACCCAGTACTTC
CDR3 protein: CAIGQGGETQYF
clone size: few
J gene: TRBJ2-5
D gene: TRBD1
V gene: TRBV30

CDR3 DNA: TGTGCCAGCAGTTTCCAGGGCCTGCAAGAGACCCAGTACTTC
CDR3 protein: CASSFQGLQETQYF
clone size: NA
J gene: TRBJ2-5
D gene: NA
V gene: TRBV28

CDR3 DNA: TGCGCCAGCAGCCAAGTTCCTCCCTCAGATACGCAGTATTTT
CDR3 protein: CASSQVPPSDTQYF
clone size: NA
J gene: TRBJ2-3
D gene: NA
V gene: TRBV4-1

CDR3 DNA: TGCGCCAGCAGCCAAGTTGGAACGCCTCTGGATGAGCAGTTCTTC
CDR3 protein: CASSQVGTPLDEQFF
clone size: few
J gene: TRBJ2-1
D gene: NA
V gene: TRBV4-1

CDR3 DNA: TGTGCCAGCAGTCCCTTAGGGAGGGACATTCAGTACTTC
CDR3 protein: CASSPLGRDIQYF
clone size: NA
J gene: TRBJ2-4
D gene: TRBD2
V gene: TRBV28

CDR3 DNA: TGTGCCTGGAGTGTACCCGGGACCCAGTACTTC
CDR3 protein: CAWSVPGTQYF
clone size: NA
J gene: TRBJ2-5
D gene: NA
V gene: TRBV30

CDR3 DNA: TGTGCCAGCAGTTTTCCGGGACTAGTGAATGAGCAGTTCTTC
CDR3 protein: CASSFPGLVNEQFF
clone size: few
J gene: TRBJ2-1
D gene: TRBD2
V gene: TRBV28

CDR3 DNA: TGCAGCGTTGCACGACTAGCGGGGGGCAATGAGCAGTTCTTC
CDR3 protein: CSVARLAGGNEQFF
clone size: few
J gene: TRBJ2-1
D gene: TRBD2
V gene: TRBV29-1

CDR3 DNA: TGTGCCAGCAGCTCTACACTTACCTATAATGAAAAACTGTTTTTT
CDR3 protein: CASSSTLTYNEKLFF
clone size: NA
J gene: TRBJ1-4
D gene: NA
V gene: TRBV7-2

CDR3 DNA: TGCAGCGTTGACCCCGGGGGGCCAGATACGCAGTATTTT
CDR3 protein: CSVDPGGPDTQYF
clone size: few
J gene: TRBJ2-3
D gene: NA
V gene: TRBV29-1